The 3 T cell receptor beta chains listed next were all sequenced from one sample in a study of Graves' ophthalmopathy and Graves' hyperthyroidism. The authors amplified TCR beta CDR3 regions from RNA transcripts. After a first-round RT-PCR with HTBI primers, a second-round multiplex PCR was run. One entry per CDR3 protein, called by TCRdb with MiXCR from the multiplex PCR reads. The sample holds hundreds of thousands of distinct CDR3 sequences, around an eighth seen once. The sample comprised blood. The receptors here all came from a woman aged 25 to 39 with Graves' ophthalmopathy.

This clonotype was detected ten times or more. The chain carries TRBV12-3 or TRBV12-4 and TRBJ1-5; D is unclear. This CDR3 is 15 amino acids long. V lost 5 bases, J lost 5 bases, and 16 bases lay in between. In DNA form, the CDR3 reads TGTGCCAGCAGTCGACTCCCCGGAGAGGATCAGCCCCAGCATTTT. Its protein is CASSRLPGEDQPQHF.

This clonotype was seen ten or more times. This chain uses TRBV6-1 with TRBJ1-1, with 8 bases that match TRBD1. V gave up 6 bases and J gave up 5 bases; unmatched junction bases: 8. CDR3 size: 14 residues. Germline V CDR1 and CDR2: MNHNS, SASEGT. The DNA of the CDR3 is TGTGCCAGCAGACACAGGGGGTCGAAGACTGAAGCTTTCTTT. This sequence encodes CASRHRGSKTEAFF.

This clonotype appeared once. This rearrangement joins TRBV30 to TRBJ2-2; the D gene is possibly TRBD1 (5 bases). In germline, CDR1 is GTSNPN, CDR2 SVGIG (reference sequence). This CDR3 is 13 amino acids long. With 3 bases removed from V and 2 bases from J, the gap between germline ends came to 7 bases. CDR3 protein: CAWRGANTGELFF. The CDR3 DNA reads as TGTGCCTGGAGAGGGGCTAACACCGGGGAGCTGTTTTTT.